The rows below give T cell receptor beta chains drawn from one sample of a study of regulatory T cells in long-lasting Graves disease. TCRdb re-derived calls from the multiplex PCR reads in MiXCR, one entry per CDR3 protein. The sample lists hundreds of thousands of distinct CDR3 sequences; about 16% were seen once. The material was peripheral blood mononuclear cells (PBMCs), obtained at new diagnosis, from a patient treated with antithyroid drugs. All receptors come from a female donor with Graves disease. Each CDR3 is given with its conserved first and last residue. A D gene is named only where the DNA matches it firmly. Not all rows give a size; the values are once, few, many and, for expanded clones, a class.

j_gene,abundance,v_gene,d_gene,len,CDR3nt,CDR3aa
TRBJ1-2,many,TRBV30,TRBD1,14,TGTGCCTGGAGGACTACAGGGGGCGCCTATGGCTACACCTTC,CAWRTTGGAYGYTF
TRBJ2-3,many,TRBV24-1,-,13,TGTGCCACCAGTCAGGGGTGGACAGATACGCAGTATTTT,CATSQGWTDTQYF
TRBJ2-7,many,TRBV11-2,-,18,TGTGCCAGCAGCCTTCGGGGGCTGATGGCCTCCTCGACCTACGAGCAGTACTTC,CASSLRGLMASSTYEQYF
TRBJ2-7,many,TRBV7-8,-,12,TGTGCCAGCAGGTCTACAGGGTTCGAGCAGTACTTC,CASRSTGFEQYF
TRBJ2-5,-,TRBV7-9,TRBD2,16,TGTGCCGGCAGCTCCGCCACGACTAGCGGGGTGAAGACCCAGTACTTC,CAGSSATTSGVKTQYF
TRBJ2-7,-,TRBV7-2,-,11,TGTGCCAGCAGCTTGCAATACGAGCAGTACTTC,CASSLQYEQYF
TRBJ1-1,many,TRBV12-5,-,15,TGTGCTAGTGGTTTCCTCTCGGTCCAGAACACTGAAGCTCTCTTT,CASGFLSVQNTEALF
TRBJ1-1,-,TRBV6-1,-,12,TGTGCCAGCAGTGGCGGGGGCCAGGGTGCTTTCTTT,CASSGGGQGAFF
TRBJ2-2,-,TRBV10-2,-,15,TGCGCCAGCCTGAAGTCCCCGGGAAGCACCGGGGAGCTGTTTTTT,CASLKSPGSTGELFF
TRBJ2-7,-,TRBV24-1,-,13,TGTGCCACCCCAAGGACGGTGACCTACGAGCAGTACTTC,CATPRTVTYEQYF
TRBJ2-5,many,TRBV4-1,-,20,TGCGCCAGCAGCCAAGATTACGCCTTCCTCCAGACAGTCAAACAAGAGACCCAGTACTTC,CASSQDYAFLQTVKQETQYF
TRBJ1-2,few,TRBV11-1,-,13,TGTGCCAGCAGCTTCGGGAGCCTTAGGGGCTACACCTTC,CASSFGSLRGYTF
TRBJ1-1,many,TRBV12-5,-,16,TGTGCTAGTGGCCCCACCTCCAGGAATGGTTATATTGAAGCTTTCTTT,CASGPTSRNGYIEAFF
TRBJ2-1,many,TRBV6-5,TRBD2,13,TGTGCCAGCAGTTACCGCAGCGGGGGCGAGCAGTTCTTC,CASSYRSGGEQFF
TRBJ1-2,many,TRBV18,-,13,TGTGCCAGCTCACCAGACGGGAACTATGGCTACACCTTC,CASSPDGNYGYTF
TRBJ1-1,many,TRBV6-5,-,15,TGTGCCAGCAGTTACCCCCGAGTAGGGGAAACTGAAGCTTTCTTT,CASSYPRVGETEAFF
TRBJ2-1,-,TRBV28,-,11,TGTGCCACCAAAGGAGGCAATGAGCAGTTCTTC,CATKGGNEQFF
TRBJ1-1,many,TRBV6-5,-,14,TGTGCCAGCAGTTACTCGAGAAGTAACACTGAAGCTTTCTTT,CASSYSRSNTEAFF
TRBJ1-2,many,TRBV20-1,TRBD1,13,TGCAGTGCTAGAGATCTACAGGGGTATGGCTACACCTTC,CSARDLQGYGYTF
TRBJ2-2,many,TRBV4-1,-,14,TGCGCCAGCAGCTACCTGGAGGGAACCGGGGAGCTGTTTTTT,CASSYLEGTGELFF
TRBJ2-1,few,TRBV20-1,-,14,TGCAGTGCTAAGACTCCCAGCTCCTACAATGAGCAGTTCTTC,CSAKTPSSYNEQFF
TRBJ2-1,many,TRBV11-2,-,16,TGTGCCAGCAGCTTAGGGGCCAAACCCTTCTACAATGAGCAGTTCTTC,CASSLGAKPFYNEQFF
TRBJ2-2,few,TRBV6-2/TRBV6-3,-,15,TGTGCCAGCAGTTATGTGGGGCTGTACACCGGGGAGCTGTTTTTT,CASSYVGLYTGELFF
TRBJ2-3,-,TRBV24-1,TRBD1,15,TGTGCCACCAGTGACAAAAGACAGGGGACAGATACGCAGTATTTT,CATSDKRQGTDTQYF
TRBJ2-3,many,TRBV19,-,17,TGTGCCAGTAGTATTGAAATCCGGCTAGCGCACACAGATACGCAGTATTTT,CASSIEIRLAHTDTQYF
TRBJ2-7,many,TRBV20-1,-,13,TGCAGTGCTAGAGATCCCAGACCCGCCGAGCAGTACTTC,CSARDPRPAEQYF
TRBJ2-5,many,TRBV7-2,TRBD2,18,TGTGCCAGCAGCCCCCACGCGTGGGGGGGAGGGCTGCCGGAGACCCAGTACTTC,CASSPHAWGGGLPETQYF
TRBJ2-1,-,TRBV11-2,-,14,TGTGCCAGCAGTCAAGCCGAGACTTTCAATGAGCAGTTCTTC,CASSQAETFNEQFF
TRBJ2-1,many,TRBV24-1,TRBD2,16,TGTGCCACCAGTGATTCGGAATGGACTAGCTACAATGAGCAGTTCTTC,CATSDSEWTSYNEQFF
TRBJ2-1,few,TRBV9,TRBD2,15,TGTGCCAGCAGCGTAGAACCGGGGGGGCCACATGAGCAGTTCTTC,CASSVEPGGPHEQFF
TRBJ1-1,many,TRBV19,-,15,TGTGCCAGTAGATCGGAGCCTCAGAGGAACACTGAAGCTTTCTTT,CASRSEPQRNTEAFF
TRBJ1-2,many,TRBV3-1,-,16,TGTGCCAGCAGCCAAGATTGGAACAGGGACTCTGTTGGCTACACCTTC,CASSQDWNRDSVGYTF
TRBJ2-7,once,TRBV11-2,TRBD1,13,TGTGCCAGCAAGGGACAGGGTTACAACGAGCAGTACTTC,CASKGQGYNEQYF
TRBJ2-5,-,TRBV18,TRBD2,16,TGTGCCAGCTCAGACGGACTAGCGGGAGCCGGGGAGACCCAGTACTTC,CASSDGLAGAGETQYF
TRBJ2-7,many,TRBV28,TRBD1,15,TGTGCCAGCAGTACTGGACAGGGGGTAGGCTACGAGCAGTACTTC,CASSTGQGVGYEQYF
TRBJ1-6,many,TRBV5-1,-,14,TGCGCCAGCAAACTGAGCTCCTATAATTCACCCCTCCACTTT,CASKLSSYNSPLHF
TRBJ2-3,-,TRBV6-4,TRBD2,18,TGTGCCAGCAGTGACTCATTGTCGTCGGGGGGGTCCACAGATACGCAGTATTTT,CASSDSLSSGGSTDTQYF
TRBJ2-1,-,TRBV10-2,-,11,TGCGCCAGCAGAACAGGGAATGAGCAGTTCTTC,CASRTGNEQFF
TRBJ1-4,many,TRBV11-2,TRBD1,15,TGTGCCAGCAGCTTAGTTACAGGGGTTGGTGAAAAACTGTTTTTT,CASSLVTGVGEKLFF
TRBJ2-2,-,TRBV13,-,19,TGTGCCAGCAGCTTAGAAGTCGTGGGGCAGGACTTGAACACCGGGGAGCTGTTTTTT,CASSLEVVGQDLNTGELFF
TRBJ2-1,many,TRBV5-1,TRBD1,15,TGCGCCAGCAGCGTGACGGACAGGGAGAACAATGAGCAGTTCTTC,CASSVTDRENNEQFF
TRBJ2-7,-,TRBV27,TRBD2,14,TGTGCCAGCAGTCCCCGACTAGCAATAGGCGAGCAGTACTTC,CASSPRLAIGEQYF
TRBJ1-1,many,TRBV7-2,-,14,TGTGCCAGCAGCCGCATAGGCAACCCTACTGAAGCTTTCTTT,CASSRIGNPTEAFF
TRBJ2-2,many,TRBV5-6,-,16,TGTGCCAGCAGCCCCACGACGGGGGCGAACACCGGGGAGCTGTTTTTT,CASSPTTGANTGELFF
TRBJ2-1,many,TRBV7-8,TRBD2,16,TGTGCCAGCAGCTCCCTTGGACTAGCGAATCACAATGAGCAGTTCTTC,CASSSLGLANHNEQFF
TRBJ1-2,many,TRBV12-3/TRBV12-4,-,15,TGTGCCAGCAGTTTATTGGGGGGAATTGGCTATGGCTACACCTTC,CASSLLGGIGYGYTF
TRBJ2-1,-,TRBV12-5,TRBD2,17,TGTGCTAGTGGTTTGGGCCCTAGGAGCGGGGGTTACAATGAGCAGTTCTTC,CASGLGPRSGGYNEQFF
TRBJ2-1,few,TRBV28,TRBD2,17,TGTGCCAGCAGTCCAGAGACTAGCGGGACCTCCTACAATGAGCAGTTCTTC,CASSPETSGTSYNEQFF
TRBJ2-3,many,TRBV11-2,-,15,TGTGCCAGCAGCTTAGGGGTCTTTGTTTCAGATACGCAGTATTTT,CASSLGVFVSDTQYF
TRBJ2-1,-,TRBV30,TRBD2,16,TGTGCCTGGAGTGGAAGAGGAGCGGGAGCATACAATGAGCAGTTCTTC,CAWSGRGAGAYNEQFF
TRBJ1-4,many,TRBV12-3/TRBV12-4,-,15,TGTGCCAGCAGAAGGAAATGGCGGATTGACGAAAAACTGTTTTTT,CASRRKWRIDEKLFF
TRBJ1-2,many,TRBV6-5,-,13,TGTGCCAGCAGTTTCAGAGAAACCTATGGCTACACCTTC,CASSFRETYGYTF
TRBJ2-3,many,TRBV20-1,-,15,TGCAGTGCTAGAGATGGCCACGATGACACAGATACGCAGTATTTT,CSARDGHDDTDTQYF
TRBJ2-2,few,TRBV12-3/TRBV12-4,-,15,TGTGCCAGCAGTACCCGGACAGTTAACACCGGGGAGCTGTTTTTT,CASSTRTVNTGELFF